Below, 9 T cell receptor beta chains from the same sample are listed, as sequenced in a study of cytomegalovirus exposure and HLA in healthy donors. PCR was performed using 60 Vbeta and 13 Jbeta primers. Repertoires were generated with immunoSEQ multiplex PCR, while TCRdb's copy carries only in-frame clones and drops some. Of some 190,000 clones detected, 76% appear once; the ten largest clones hold about 2.5%. The source material was PBMCs. The receptors derive from a woman aged 25 to 39 in good health and CMV-seropositive.

The V and J genes are TRBV11-2 and TRBJ2-1, with D perhaps matching TRBD2 (6 bases). V lost 0 bases, J lost 10 bases, and 13 bases lay in between. There are 14 residues in the CDR3. Germline assignment: CDR1 SGHAT and CDR2 FQNNGV. The CDR3 DNA reads TGTGCCAGCAGCTTAGATACTAGCCTCTCCGAGCAGTTCTTC. This encodes CASSLDTSLSEQFF.

Only a few counts were recorded for this clone. The chain couples TRBV4-1 to TRBJ2-2; no firm D call. The V gene's germline CDR1 is MGHRA and CDR2 YSYEKL. The CDR3 consists of 14 residues. Between the trimmed V and J ends, which lost 1 base and 0 bases, there was a span of 3 bases. The CDR3 DNA sequence: TGCGCCAGCAGCCAAGGAGCGAACACCGGGGAGCTGTTTTTT. Protein: CASSQGANTGELFF.

The V gene is TRBV4-3, the J gene TRBJ2-2; 9 nucleotides match TRBD2. The V and J ends lost 2 bases and 6 bases, in that order; junction bases with no gene match: 7. The CDR3 extends over 16 amino acids. Germline V gene lookup returns CDR1 LGHNA and CDR2 YSLEER. The CDR3 sequence is CASSQFSGGGAGELFF. CDR3 sequence (DNA): TGCGCCAGCAGCCAATTTAGCGGGGGAGGCGCCGGGGAGCTGTTTTTT.

This rearrangement joins TRBV10-1 to TRBJ1-6; D uncertain. The CDR3 length is 13 residues. In germline, CDR1 is WNHNN, CDR2 SYGVQD (reference sequence). The V and J ends lost 5 bases and 11 bases respectively, with 13 bases between them. The CDR3 nucleotides are TGCGCCAGCAGTCCCGGAGGAGGGACACCCCTCCACTTT. Protein product: CASSPGGGTPLHF.

The chain joins TRBV5-4 to TRBJ1-2; possibly TRBD1 for D (5 bases). The CDR3 is made up of 16 amino acids. Per the germline V gene, CDR1 is SGHNT and CDR2 is YYREEE (reference sequence). Trimming removed 1 base at V and 4 bases at J, with 17 bases between. The DNA for the CDR3 is TGTGCCAGCAGCTTGCCCTCGGGGGAGGGCCTCTATGGCTACACCTTC. Its protein is CASSLPSGEGLYGYTF.

The V and J genes are TRBV7-2 and TRBJ2-2, with TRBD1 matching 7 bases. V lost 3 bases, J lost 4 bases, and 2 bases stayed unmatched. The germline V gene has CDR1 SGHTA and CDR2 FQGNSA. The CDR3 covers 14 residues. The CDR3 DNA reads as TGTGCCAGCAGCTTCTCAGGGGGCACCGGGGAGCTGTTTTTT. Amino acid sequence: CASSFSGGTGELFF.

The CDR3 loop is CASSISGTETLFF. In DNA form, the CDR3 reads TGTGCCAGCAGTATTTCCGGGACTGAGACACTGTTTTTT. V is TRBV6-1 and J is TRBJ1-4; the D gene is possibly TRBD1 (5 bases). V lost 5 bases and J lost 13, with 17 bases in between. Germline CDR1 MNHNS, CDR2 SASEGT. CDR3 size: 13 residues.

The V call is TRBV9, the J call TRBJ2-3; 8 nucleotides match TRBD1. Trimming cost V 0 bases and J 1 base; bases outside gene matches: 7. From germline, CDR1 is SGDLS and CDR2 YYNGEE. The CDR3 has 17 amino acids. CDR3 loop: CASSVVSGTGRTDTQYF. CDR3 in DNA: TGTGCCAGCAGCGTAGTTTCCGGGACAGGACGCACAGATACGCAGTATTTT.

This sequence joins TRBV28 and TRBJ2-1; D is undetermined. The CDR3 covers 14 residues. Germline V CDR1 and CDR2: MDHEN, SYDVKM. The germline V and J ends were trimmed by 3 bases and 6 bases, with 12 bases remaining between them. CDR3 in amino acids: CASSFYYSGNEQFF. The CDR3 nucleotides are TGTGCCAGCAGTTTCTATTACTCGGGCAATGAGCAGTTCTTC.